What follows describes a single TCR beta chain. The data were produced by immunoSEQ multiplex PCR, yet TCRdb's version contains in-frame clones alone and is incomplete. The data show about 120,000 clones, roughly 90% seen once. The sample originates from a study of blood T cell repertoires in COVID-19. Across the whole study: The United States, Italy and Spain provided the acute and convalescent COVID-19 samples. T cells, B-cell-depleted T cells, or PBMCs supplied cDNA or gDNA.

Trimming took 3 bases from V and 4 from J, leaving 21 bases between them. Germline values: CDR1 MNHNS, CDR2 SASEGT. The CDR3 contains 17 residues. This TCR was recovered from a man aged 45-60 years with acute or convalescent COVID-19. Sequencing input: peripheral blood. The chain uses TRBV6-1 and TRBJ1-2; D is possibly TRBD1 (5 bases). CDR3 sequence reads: CASSDSRTGALIYGYTF. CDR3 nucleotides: TGTGCCAGCAGTGATAGCCGAACAGGCGCCTTAATCTATGGCTACACCTTC.